These 26 T cell receptor beta chains originate from one sample sequenced in a study of blood T cell repertoires in COVID-19. The method was immunoSEQ multiplex PCR; TCRdb's version includes in-frame clones alone and lacks a portion of them. The sample has fewer than 150,000 clones, 85% to 90% seen once. The sequenced material came from peripheral blood. These receptors all come from a woman in her sixties with COVID-19, enrolled during active disease.

The chain links TRBV4-2 to TRBJ2-1, with 9 bases that match TRBD2. The CDR3 is 16 amino acids. The junction had 9 bases not matched to a gene; V was cut back by 0 bases and J by 9 bases. CDR1 is LGHNA and CDR2 is YNFKEQ in the germline V gene. The CDR3 DNA reads TGTGCCAGCAGCCAAGATATTGCGGGGGGGCTGGGTGAGCAGTTCTTC. Its protein product is CASSQDIAGGLGEQFF.

This clone has a single count. V gene TRBV9 combines with J gene TRBJ1-5; D is perhaps TRBD1 (5 bases). With 0 bases removed from V and 1 base from J, the gap between germline ends came to 8 bases. The CDR3 sequence is 15 residues long. Germline V gene sequence: CDR1 SGDLS, CDR2 YYNGEE. Here the CDR3 reads CASSVEGASNQPQHF. CDR3 in DNA: TGTGCCAGCAGCGTAGAAGGGGCCAGCAATCAGCCCCAGCATTTT. Full variable domain (outside the CDR3, taken from reference TRBV9 and TRBJ1-5): DSGVTQTPKHLITATGQRVTLRCSPRSGDLSVYWYQQSLDQGLQFLIQYYNGEERAKGNILERFSAQQFPDLHSELNLSSLELGDSALYFCASSVEGASNQPQHFGDGTRLSIL.

The rearrangement uses TRBV5-1 and TRBJ1-2; maybe TRBD1 (5 bases). This CDR3 is 14 amino acids long. Germline V gives CDR1 SGHRS, CDR2 YFSETQ. V shed 0 bases and J shed 8 bases, with 14 bases lying between them. CDR3 sequence reads: CASSLGGGSSGYTF. The CDR3 region has the DNA TGCGCCAGCAGCTTGGGCGGGGGTTCGAGCGGCTACACCTTC.

This clone came up a few times. CDR3 residues: CASSVDRRYGYTF. CDR3 nucleotide sequence: TGTGCCAGCAGTGTGGACAGAAGGTATGGCTACACCTTC. The rearrangement uses TRBV2 and TRBJ1-2; a weak D match, TRBD1 (6 bases). Trimming took off 4 bases at V and 5 bases at J, with 11 bases between the two ends. Germline assignment: CDR1 SNHLY and CDR2 FYNNEI. The CDR3 contains 13 residues.

CDR3 sequence (DNA): TGTGCCAGTAGTCCTCGGGGACAGGGAAAGAATTCACCCCTCCACTTT. Its protein product is CASSPRGQGKNSPLHF. V usage is TRBV19 and J usage is TRBJ1-6; 9 bases map to TRBD1. The CDR3 has 16 amino acids. CDR1 and CDR2 (germline): LNHDA, SQIVND (reference sequence). Trimming removed 5 bases from V and 7 bases from J; junction bases left unmatched: 9. The variable domain in full, with the rest retrieved from reference TRBV19 and TRBJ1-6, is DGGITQSPKYLFRKEGQNVTLSCEQNLNHDAMYWYRQDPGQGLRLIYYSQIVNDFQKGDIAEGYSVSREKKESFPLTVTSAQKNPTAFYLCASSPRGQGKNSPLHFGNGTRLTVT.

The rearrangement joins TRBV4-2 to TRBJ2-2; 9 bases match TRBD2. With 4 bases clipped from V and 1 base from J, the junction kept 7 bases outside the gene matches. Per germline, CDR1 LGHNA and CDR2 YNFKEQ. The CDR3 loop spans 17 amino acids. The CDR3 DNA reads as TGTGCCAGCAGCCCCCTAGCGGGGAAAATGAACACCGGGGAGCTGTTTTTT. Protein product: CASSPLAGKMNTGELFF.

The rearrangement links TRBV5-5 to TRBJ1-4, with a weak D call TRBD1 (6 bases). The CDR3 loop spans 15 amino acids. V was pared by 2 bases and J by 5 bases, with 13 bases between. From germline, CDR1 is SGHKS and CDR2 YYEKEE (reference sequence). CDR3 amino acids: CASSFGGGPNEKLFF. In nucleotides, the CDR3 is TGTGCCAGCAGCTTTGGGGGGGGCCCCAATGAAAAACTGTTTTTT.

The chain combines TRBV3-1 (or the pseudogene TRBV3-2) with TRBJ1-1; possibly TRBD1 for D (6 bases). Germline CDR1 reads LGHDT; CDR2 reads YNNKEL (reference sequence). This CDR3 contains 13 residues. Trimming pared 8 bases from V and 0 bases from J, leaving 10 bases between. CDR3 protein: CASQGGMNTEAFF. The CDR3 DNA sequence: TGTGCCAGCCAAGGGGGTATGAACACTGAAGCTTTCTTT.

The chain is built from TRBV4-3 and TRBJ2-3; no firm D call. Trimming shortened V by 6 bases and J by 2 bases, and 15 bases separated the two germline ends. CDR1 and CDR2 (germline): LGHNA, YSLEER. The CDR3 covers 15 residues. The CDR3: CASSQFYESTDTQYF. CDR3 sequence (DNA): TGCGCCAGCAGTCAATTCTACGAATCCACAGATACGCAGTATTTT.

The gene calls are TRBV5-4 and TRBJ1-1; no definite D call. Trimming took 3 bases from V and 6 from J, leaving 15 bases between them. The CDR3 spans 14 residues. Germline CDR1 reads SGHNT; CDR2 reads YYREEE (reference sequence). The CDR3 is CASSSLTVRAEAFF. Here the CDR3 DNA reads TGTGCCAGCAGCTCCCTCACGGTCCGGGCTGAAGCTTTCTTT.

This clone was seen only once. The genes are TRBV4-1 and TRBJ1-1; 8 positions agree with TRBD1. V shed 4 bases, J shed 1 base, and the junction held 8 bases outside the gene matches. The V gene's germline CDR1 is MGHRA and CDR2 YSYEKL. The CDR3 runs 16 residues. CDR3 in DNA: TGCGCCAGCAGCCCAAGTTTTACAGGGGGGAACACTGAAGCTTTCTTT. Its translation is CASSPSFTGGNTEAFF.

The V and J genes are TRBV7-9 and TRBJ1-1, with a possible D match to TRBD1 (6 bases). Trimming stripped 3 bases from V and 8 bases from J, with 16 bases between. From germline, CDR1 is SEHNR and CDR2 FQNEAQ (reference sequence). This CDR3 region has 14 residues. The CDR3 protein is CASSFSGVGNEAFF. The CDR3 DNA reads as TGTGCCAGCAGCTTTTCAGGGGTTGGTAACGAAGCTTTCTTT.

This chain links TRBV27 with TRBJ1-1, with unresolved D. Trimming removed 8 bases from V and 5 bases from J, with 15 bases in between. Germline assignment: CDR1 MNHEY and CDR2 SMNVEV (reference sequence). The CDR3 runs 13 residues. CDR3 nucleotide sequence: TGTGCCAGCCTGAGGGCATCCGGGACTGAAGCTTTCTTT. Its protein product is CASLRASGTEAFF.

The CDR3 DNA follows: TGTGCCAGCAGCGTAGGTAGGGGACAGGGGCCCTCCCGGCACGAGCAGTACTTC. Translating it yields CASSVGRGQGPSRHEQYF. This rearrangement joins TRBV9 to TRBJ2-7; 10 nucleotides line up with TRBD1. This CDR3 is 18 amino acids long. Trimming removed 0 bases from V and 5 bases from J; junction bases left unmatched: 14. The germline V gene has CDR1 SGDLS and CDR2 YYNGEE.

V is TRBV20-1 and J is TRBJ2-1, with TRBD2 as a possible D gene (6 bases). The V and J ends lost 3 bases and 6 bases respectively, with 9 bases between them. CDR3 length equals 12 residues. Germline V lookup: CDR1 DFQATT, CDR2 SNEGSKA (reference sequence). CDR3 loop: CSASFSGNEQFF. CDR3 sequence (DNA): TGCAGTGCTAGTTTTAGCGGCAATGAGCAGTTCTTC.

The chain carries TRBV19 and TRBJ1-2; 8 nucleotides agree with TRBD1. This CDR3 region has 15 residues. Germline V gene data show CDR1 as LNHDA and CDR2 as SQIVND (reference sequence). The trim removed 8 bases at V and 6 bases at J, leaving 14 bases unmatched. The CDR3 DNA reads as TGTGCCAGTGGGTTCCAGGGGGCCGGGGTCCATGGCTACACCTTC. Encoded protein: CASGFQGAGVHGYTF.

The rearrangement uses TRBV5-1 and TRBJ1-2; D perhaps matches TRBD1 (6 bases). The germline V and J ends were trimmed by 0 bases and 0 bases, with 18 bases remaining between them. There are 18 residues in the CDR3. Germline-derived CDR1 and CDR2 are SGHRS and YFSETQ. CDR3 bases: TGCGCCAGCAGCTTGGCTCCCCCGACAGGAGCCTCTAACTATGGCTACACCTTC. It encodes CASSLAPPTGASNYGYTF.

The rearrangement joins TRBV29-1 to TRBJ1-1; D uncertain. The V end lost 4 bases, the J end lost 0 bases, and 12 bases lay between the germline ends. The germline gives CDR1 SQVTM, CDR2 ANQGSEA. The CDR3 extends over 14 amino acids. The CDR3 reads CSVVPGPMNTEAFF. Here the CDR3 DNA reads TGCAGCGTTGTGCCGGGTCCCATGAACACTGAAGCTTTCTTT. The full variable domain, with the rest looked up from reference TRBV29-1 and TRBJ1-1, is SAVISQKPSRDICQRGTSLTIQCQVDSQVTMMFWYRQQPGQSLTLIATANQGSEATYESGFVIDKFPISRPNLTFSTLTVSNMSPEDSSIYLCSVVPGPMNTEAFFGQGTRLTVV.

The chain employs TRBV9 and TRBJ1-2; 7 positions match TRBD1. In germline, CDR1 is SGDLS, CDR2 YYNGEE. V gave up 0 bases and J gave up 5 bases; unmatched junction bases: 7. CDR3 length equals 15 residues. The CDR3: CASSVVPTGEYGYTF. DNA of the CDR3: TGTGCCAGCAGCGTAGTACCAACAGGGGAGTATGGCTACACCTTC.

The chain recombines TRBV5-8 with TRBJ1-5; TRBD1 agrees at 7 bases. CDR3 length equals 16 residues. V lost 4 bases and J lost 4; bases outside the gene matches: 11. Germline loops: CDR1 SGHTS, CDR2 YDEGEE. The CDR3 here is CASSDRQGLRNQPQHF. The CDR3 DNA is TGTGCCAGCAGCGATCGACAGGGCCTACGAAATCAGCCCCAGCATTTT. Supplemented by reference TRBV5-8 and TRBJ1-5, the full variable domain reads EAGVTQSPTHLIKTRGQQATLRCSPISGHTSVYWYQQALGLGLQFLLWYDEGEERNRGNFPPRFSGRQFPNYSSELNVNALELEDSALYLCASSDRQGLRNQPQHFGDGTRLSIL.

The rearrangement links TRBV11-2 to TRBJ1-1; 9 bases align to TRBD1. This CDR3 has 17 residues. J was trimmed by 0 bases and V by 4 bases; bases with no gene match: 9. CDR1 and CDR2 from the germline V gene are SGHAT and FQNNGV. As DNA, the CDR3 is TGTGCCAGCAGCTCCCCGGGACAGGGCTTCATGAACACTGAAGCTTTCTTT. It yields the protein CASSSPGQGFMNTEAFF.

The chain couples TRBV5-4 to TRBJ2-7; 10 bases map to TRBD1. Germline CDR1 is SGHNT and CDR2 is YYREEE (reference sequence). This CDR3 has 14 residues. Trimming at V came to 4 bases and at J to 7 bases, leaving 8 bases not matched to a gene. The CDR3 here is CASSLRQGAREQYF. As DNA, the CDR3 is TGTGCCAGCAGCCTCAGACAGGGGGCTAGGGAGCAGTACTTC. The entire variable domain, with the rest obtained from reference TRBV5-4 and TRBJ2-7, is as follows: ETGVTQSPTHLIKTRGQQVTLRCSSQSGHNTVSWYQQALGQGPQFIFQYYREEENGRGNFPPRFSGLQFPNYSSELNVNALELDDSALYLCASSLRQGAREQYFGPGTRLTVT.

J is TRBJ1-2 and V is TRBV30, with a possible D match to TRBD1 (5 bases). There are 12 residues in the CDR3. Germline CDR1 reads GTSNPN; CDR2 reads SVGIG (reference sequence). Trimming pared 2 bases from V and 5 bases from J, leaving 9 bases between. In nucleotides, the CDR3 is TGTGCCTGGAGTCCAGGGTGGTATGGCTACACCTTC. Its translation: CAWSPGWYGYTF. The full variable domain, its missing parts supplied by reference TRBV30 and TRBJ1-2, is SQTIHQWPATLVQPVGSPLSLECTVEGTSNPNLYWYRQAAGRGLQLLFYSVGIGQISSEVPQNLSASRPQDRQFILSSKKLLLSDSGFYLCAWSPGWYGYTFGSGTRLTVV.

This chain links TRBV7-2 with TRBJ1-1; D ambiguous. The CDR3 totals 15 residues. Germline assignment: CDR1 SGHTA and CDR2 FQGNSA. V was cut by 1 base and J by 4 bases, with 13 bases left in between. The CDR3 nucleotides are TGTGCCAGCAGCTTAGGGGCGGGCGGCGGCACTGAAGCTTTCTTT. Its translation: CASSLGAGGGTEAFF. The full variable domain, its missing parts supplied by reference TRBV7-2 and TRBJ1-1, is GAGVSQSPSNKVTEKGKDVELRCDPISGHTALYWYRQSLGQGLEFLIYFQGNSAPDKSGLPSDRFSAERTGGSVSTLTIQRTQQEDSAVYLCASSLGAGGGTEAFFGQGTRLTVV.

This chain links TRBV6-2 or TRBV6-3 with TRBJ1-1; 11 nucleotides align to TRBD1. V trimming: 6 bases; J trimming: 4 bases; junction bases outside the gene matches: 13. In germline, CDR1 is MNHEY, CDR2 SVGEGT. The CDR3 extends over 17 amino acids. CDR3 sequence (DNA): TGTGCCAGCAGCCTCGGGACAGGGGGTCGCTGGGGCACTGAAGCTTTCTTT. This sequence encodes CASSLGTGGRWGTEAFF.

The rearrangement joins TRBV11-2 to TRBJ1-6; unclear D gene. V lost 1 base and J lost 3, with 4 bases in between. This CDR3 has 14 amino acids. CDR1 is SGHAT and CDR2 is FQNNGV in the germline V gene. CDR3 sequence (DNA): TGTGCCAGCAGCTTAGTCAGCTATAATTCACCCCTCCACTTT. This codes for CASSLVSYNSPLHF.